This T cell receptor (beta chain) originates from a study of monozygotic twins with inflammatory bowel disease (dated by TCRdb to between 2018 and 2021). About the investigation overall: The complete study included approximately 28 monozygotic twin pairs: 19 IBD-discordant Danish pairs and nine German pairs, of which four were IBD-concordant and five were IBD-discordant. Within discordant pairs, disease-associated traits were sought mainly by comparing IBD patients with their genetically identical healthy co-twins. Each individual had, on average, about 151 000 unique TCRalpha sequences and 181 000 unique TCRbeta sequences available for analysis.

Library creation used 5' RACE. For each TCR library, 3,500 to 4,500 ng of total RNA was used. For each sample, cDNA synthesis was carried out in eight separate reactions using SMARTScribe reverse transcriptase. During cDNA synthesis, template switching was used to introduce unique molecular identifiers that contained a 6-nucleotide sample barcode. TCRalpha and TCRbeta cDNA was amplified by two nested PCRs of approximately 17 and 9 cycles, with bead purification after each PCR. Before amplification, cDNA was treated with uracil DNA-glycosylase and purified using the QIAquick PCR purification kit. In the second PCR, Illumina TruSeq-compatible adapters and sample-specific barcodes were added. Library quality and concentration were assessed using TapeStation and Qubit, and approximately 5 ng of each library was pooled. Sequencing of the pooled libraries was done on an Illumina HiSeq2500 single-index Rapid Run using custom sequencing primers and 2 x 100 bp reads. As for how the authors treated the data: MiGEC version 1.2.6 was used for UMI-based consensus assembly, which corrected PCR and sequencing errors. MiXCR version 2.1.1 handled V(D)J alignment, clonotype assembly and CDR3 extraction. Normalisation of gene usage, clonotype sharing and MAIT/NKT TCR abundance was achieved by analysing the top 1000, 10 000 and 20 000 clonotypes per sample. Diversity was computed as the inverse Simpson index with the vegan R package after downsampling to 27 000 UMIs. Paired Mann-Whitney U tests on discordant twin pairs were used, with Benjamini-Hochberg multiple-testing correction. After TCRdb reprocessed the reads, each CDR3 protein sequence was kept as one row, without DNA. TCRdb assigned the V and J calls; the authors' analysis was not used. The table for this sample records 400,000 to 500,000 distinct CDR3 sequences. The top ten hold more than 2% of the sample.

The research as a whole found: Repertoire similarity did not differ between concordant and discordant twins, possibly due to limited statistical power. Because patients were on differing immunosuppressive treatments, the repertoires may have picked up extra background noise and inter-individual variability. The results gave no support for a single strong signal or clonotype linked to IBD. Compared with healthy twins, IBD patients shared fewer clonotypes with other individuals, and the difference was most pronounced in patients with signs of disease activity. Distinction between different T cell subtypes could not be achieved in the analysis. IBD patients had lower TCRbeta repertoire diversity, measured by the inverse Simpson index, than their healthy co-twins.

The germline V gene specifies KGHDR as CDR1 and SFDVKD as CDR2. Reading from cysteine to phenylalanine, the CDR3 counts 15 amino acids. No DNA was logged. Notes on this clonotype: The antigen this receptor binds is unknown.

A roughly 2.5 ml peripheral blood sample was drawn into PAXgene tubes per donor and stored at -80°C. Total RNA was isolated from whole blood with the PAXgene blood miRNA kit on an automated QIAcube, without T cell sorting. Peripheral blood from monozygotic twin pairs who were concordant or discordant for inflammatory bowel disease underwent deep TCRalpha and TCRbeta repertoire profiling using unique molecular barcoding. Smoking habits were recorded for all twin pairs, with individuals classified as current, former or never smokers. Sequencing was performed on blood. The source of this sequence is a human donor with ulcerative colitis or Crohn's disease, or a healthy co-twin of an affected twin (not recorded which). Here the chain combines TRBV24-1 and TRBJ2-3; the TCRdb call, TRBD2, lacks DNA for checking. The CDR3 reads as follows: CATGSGGRRTDTQYF.